This T cell receptor (beta chain) comes out of a study of T cell changes during pregnancy in multiple sclerosis. V lost 5 bases, J lost 5 bases, and 8 bases lay in between. Germline CDR1 reads DFQATT; CDR2 reads SNEGSKA (reference sequence). The CDR3 has 11 residues. The data were produced by immunoSEQ multiplex PCR, yet TCRdb's version contains in-frame clones alone and is incomplete. The profile shows some 67,000 clones, about 91% of them singletons. The sample here was peripheral blood, taken in the first trimester of pregnancy. The J gene is TRBJ2-3, the V gene TRBV20-1; D unresolved. The sequence derives from a female donor with multiple sclerosis, enrolled in a pregnancy study. The CDR3 region has the DNA TGCAGTGCTCCGGTACTAGATACGCAGTATTTT. Amino acids: CSAPVLDTQYF.